Listed below are T cell receptor beta chains from one sample, sequenced in a study of neurological immune-mediated disorders. One entry per CDR3 protein, called by TCRdb with MiXCR from the 5' RACE reads. The top ten hold 6% to 8.5% of the sample, which has tens of thousands of distinct CDR3 sequences, roughly 10% seen once. The sample was PBMCs. These receptor sequences come from a male donor with HTLV-1-associated myelopathy (HAM/TSP). The CDR3 runs from the conserved cysteine through the conserved F or W.

V gene: TRBV7-2
J gene: TRBJ1-1
CDR3 protein: CASSPPGGRSEAFF

V gene: TRBV5-1
J gene: TRBJ1-4
CDR3 protein: CASSLETAEKLFF

V gene: TRBV29-1
J gene: TRBJ1-3
CDR3 protein: CSVLQNTGNTIYF

V gene: TRBV29-1
J gene: TRBJ1-2
CDR3 protein: CSVDTYRRESGGYTF

V gene: TRBV20-1
J gene: TRBJ1-2
CDR3 protein: CSARVADSPYGYTF

V gene: TRBV29-1
J gene: TRBJ2-6
CDR3 protein: CSVEALRGANVLTF

V gene: TRBV5-1
J gene: TRBJ2-3
CDR3 protein: CASSLATDTQYF

V gene: TRBV25-1
J gene: TRBJ1-2
CDR3 protein: CASSESRAGVANGYTF

V gene: TRBV18
J gene: TRBJ2-7
CDR3 protein: CASSPNGRNEQYF

V gene: TRBV7-2
J gene: TRBJ2-7
CDR3 protein: CASSLWVSYEQYF

V gene: TRBV7-9
J gene: TRBJ1-1
CDR3 protein: CASSPDRAAEAFF

V gene: TRBV7-2
J gene: TRBJ1-5
CDR3 protein: CASSPVGVGQPQHF

V gene: TRBV5-1
J gene: TRBJ2-3
CDR3 protein: CASSLADTQYF

V gene: TRBV29-1
J gene: TRBJ2-3
CDR3 protein: CSALTLSTDTQYF

V gene: TRBV7-9
J gene: TRBJ1-1
CDR3 protein: CASSLEENTEAFF

V gene: TRBV12-3/TRBV12-4
J gene: TRBJ1-5
CDR3 protein: CASSFRQANQPQHF

V gene: TRBV7-9
J gene: TRBJ1-5
CDR3 protein: CASSRGTQNQPQHF

V gene: TRBV29-1
J gene: TRBJ1-1
CDR3 protein: CSSRGGPTYDEAFF

V gene: TRBV27
J gene: TRBJ1-2
CDR3 protein: CASSFDGGRERGYTF

V gene: TRBV15
J gene: TRBJ1-4
CDR3 protein: CATSSAVEKLFF

V gene: TRBV7-6
J gene: TRBJ1-6
CDR3 protein: CASIPSAWTGDSYNSPLHF

V gene: TRBV12-3/TRBV12-4
J gene: TRBJ1-6
CDR3 protein: CASSYRTDNSPLHF

V gene: TRBV4-3
J gene: TRBJ2-7
CDR3 protein: CASSQRLGLGRDRFSEQYF

V gene: TRBV7-2
J gene: TRBJ2-1
CDR3 protein: CASTIAGGSSSYNEQFF

V gene: TRBV14
J gene: TRBJ2-3
CDR3 protein: CASSQDRLAGGLADTQYF

V gene: TRBV4-1
J gene: TRBJ2-4
CDR3 protein: CASSQPGAAKNIQYF

V gene: TRBV14
J gene: TRBJ2-2
CDR3 protein: CASSRTGLVGELFF

V gene: TRBV20-1
J gene: TRBJ2-2
CDR3 protein: CSVRAGTTVELFF

V gene: TRBV20-1
J gene: TRBJ1-4
CDR3 protein: CSVRGPGGEKLFF

V gene: TRBV5-1
J gene: TRBJ2-7
CDR3 protein: CASSFSRQAYEQYF

V gene: TRBV2
J gene: TRBJ2-5
CDR3 protein: CASIAARVQETQYF

V gene: TRBV10-3
J gene: TRBJ1-1
CDR3 protein: CAIIGGPGTEAFF

V gene: TRBV4-1
J gene: TRBJ2-5
CDR3 protein: CASSQAGQTQYF

V gene: TRBV20-1
J gene: TRBJ1-3
CDR3 protein: CSARDPGRLRSGNTIYF

V gene: TRBV7-8
J gene: TRBJ2-1
CDR3 protein: CASSESGGALNEQFF

V gene: TRBV12-5
J gene: TRBJ2-5
CDR3 protein: CASGLEHPGLAGEETQYF

V gene: TRBV20-1
J gene: TRBJ1-1
CDR3 protein: CSAARTADTEAFF

V gene: TRBV5-1
J gene: TRBJ2-2
CDR3 protein: CASSSPWTDTGELFF

V gene: TRBV28
J gene: TRBJ2-3
CDR3 protein: CASSLSTSLKWYF

V gene: TRBV6-5
J gene: TRBJ2-7
CDR3 protein: CASSYRSPSIEQYF

V gene: TRBV9
J gene: TRBJ2-5
CDR3 protein: CATHKLDRRQETQYF

V gene: TRBV6-1
J gene: TRBJ2-1
CDR3 protein: CASREGQPYNEQFF

V gene: TRBV5-6
J gene: TRBJ2-4
CDR3 protein: CASSLGVVAKNIQYF

V gene: TRBV20-1
J gene: TRBJ2-5
CDR3 protein: CSASGKQETQYF

V gene: TRBV29-1
J gene: TRBJ1-1
CDR3 protein: CSVLTGGRGTEAFF

V gene: TRBV6-5
J gene: TRBJ2-3
CDR3 protein: CASSYGEVADTQYF

V gene: TRBV29-1
J gene: TRBJ2-1
CDR3 protein: CSVEESGTGGNEQFF

V gene: TRBV5-1
J gene: TRBJ2-7
CDR3 protein: CASSLVGRAYEQYF

V gene: TRBV6-6
J gene: TRBJ1-2
CDR3 protein: CASSHKAGVAGGYTF

V gene: TRBV19
J gene: TRBJ1-1
CDR3 protein: CASSASHNTEAFF